These 17 T cell receptor beta chains were sequenced from one sample in a study of control samples from healthy donors and cancer patients. Clones were sequenced by immunoSEQ multiplex PCR, and TCRdb holds only the in-frame ones, with some missing. The sample consists of under 150,000 clones, approximately 94% of them appearing once. Material for sequencing was blood. The receptors originated from a man between 25 and 39 years old in good health.

The J gene is TRBJ2-7, the V gene TRBV5-5; D might be TRBD2 (5 bases). The CDR3 has 12 residues. The germline gives CDR1 SGHKS, CDR2 YYEKEE (reference sequence). Trimming removed 3 bases from V and 4 bases from J, with 8 bases in between. The CDR3 DNA reads as TGTGCCAGCAGCTGGACGGGGTACGAGCAGTACTTC. As protein: CASSWTGYEQYF. Supplemented by reference TRBV5-5 and TRBJ2-7, the full variable domain reads DAGVTQSPTHLIKTRGQQVTLRCSPISGHKSVSWYQQVLGQGPQFIFQYYEKEERGRGNFPDRFSARQFPNYSSELNVNALLLGDSALYLCASSWTGYEQYFGPGTRLTVT.

The V gene is TRBV20-1, the J gene TRBJ2-3; no firm D call. Per germline, CDR1 DFQATT and CDR2 SNEGSKA (reference sequence). Trimming pared 1 base from V and 11 bases from J, leaving 10 bases between. This CDR3 region has 11 residues. CDR3 DNA sequence: TGCAGTGCTAGAGTTCTGGGTGGGCAGTATTTT. It encodes CSARVLGGQYF.

The V call is TRBV7-3, the J call TRBJ1-1; D unclear. V lost 4 bases and J 0 bases, leaving 6 bases between the germline ends. The CDR3 runs 13 residues. CDR1 SGHTA and CDR2 FQGTGA come from the germline V gene. This CDR3 reads CASSSQMNTEAFF. The CDR3 coding sequence is TGTGCCAGCAGCTCACAGATGAACACTGAAGCTTTCTTT.

The chain employs TRBV7-2 and TRBJ2-6, with D unresolved. CDR1 is SGHTA and CDR2 is FQGNSA in the germline V gene. The CDR3 contains 12 residues. The ends were cut back, 2 bases at V and 12 bases at J, with 8 bases in the middle. The CDR3 sequence: CASSLRPTVLTF. CDR3 in DNA: TGTGCCAGCAGCTTAAGACCGACCGTCCTGACTTTC.

This chain links TRBV19 with TRBJ1-6; D might be TRBD1 (5 bases). Germline V gene lookup returns CDR1 LNHDA and CDR2 SQIVND (reference sequence). The CDR3 is 13 amino acids. Deletions cut 1 base from V and 10 bases from J, with 8 bases between. The CDR3, as DNA: TGTGCCAGTAGTATAGGGGGCCTGTCACCCCTCCACTTT. This codes for CASSIGGLSPLHF.

V gene TRBV11-2 combines with J gene TRBJ2-3, with D maybe TRBD1 (6 bases). CDR3 length: 13 residues. V was shortened by 5 bases and J by 7 bases, with 13 bases between the two germline ends. Germline values: CDR1 SGHAT, CDR2 FQNNGV. The CDR3 DNA reads as TGTGCCAGCAGCCCGGGGACAATCAATACGCAGTATTTT. As protein: CASSPGTINTQYF.

CDR3 DNA sequence: TGTGCCAGCAGCTTAACTAGCGGGGAACTAGATACGCAGTATTTT. Its protein product is CASSLTSGELDTQYF. The V call is TRBV7-2, the J call TRBJ2-3; 10 bases agree with TRBD2. CDR1 and CDR2 (germline): SGHTA, FQGNSA. The CDR3 runs to 15 residues. Losses at the gene ends were 2 bases for V and 5 bases for J; bases not matched to a gene: 4.

Here the CDR3 DNA reads TGTGCCAGCTCCCATCGGGGGGGCGAGGGGACGAACACTGAAGCTTTCTTT. Translation gives CASSHRGGEGTNTEAFF. The V call is TRBV18, the J call TRBJ1-1, with a tentative D call TRBD1 (6 bases). Trimming stripped 6 bases from V and 1 base from J, with 21 bases between. Germline V gene sequence: CDR1 KGHSH, CDR2 LQKENI. This CDR3 has 17 residues.

V and J are TRBV5-1 and TRBJ1-3, with D possibly matching TRBD1 (5 bases). This CDR3 region has 20 residues. Germline V gene data show CDR1 as SGHRS and CDR2 as YFSETQ. V lost 3 bases and J lost 0, with 25 bases in between. Here the CDR3 reads CASSSDLGVTQLSSGNTIYF. CDR3 DNA sequence: TGCGCCAGCAGCTCGGATCTGGGGGTCACCCAATTAAGCTCTGGAAACACCATATATTTT.

V and J are TRBV19 and TRBJ2-6; D not certain. Deletions cut 3 bases from V and 2 bases from J, with 8 bases between. The CDR3 runs to 15 residues. The germline V gene has CDR1 LNHDA and CDR2 SQIVND (reference sequence). This chain's CDR3 is CASSIRAAGANVLTF. CDR3 coding DNA: TGTGCCAGTAGTATTAGGGCCGCTGGGGCCAACGTCCTGACTTTC.

The CDR3 here is CATQFSGANVLTF. The CDR3 region has the DNA TGTGCCACGCAGTTCTCTGGGGCCAACGTCCTGACTTTC. This sequence joins TRBV27 and TRBJ2-6; D call uncertain. In germline, CDR1 is MNHEY, CDR2 SMNVEV (reference sequence). With 10 bases removed from V and 0 bases from J, the gap between germline ends came to 7 bases. This CDR3 contains 13 residues.

The chain joins TRBV18 to TRBJ2-3; 13 positions match TRBD2. V lost 5 bases to trimming and J lost 5 bases; unmatched junction nucleotides: 7. Germline CDR1 and CDR2: KGHSH and LQKENI. CDR3 length: 16 amino acids. CDR3 in DNA: TGTGCCAGCTCAGAACCGGGACTAGCGGGGATAGATACGCAGTATTTT. Protein product: CASSEPGLAGIDTQYF.

The V gene is TRBV9, the J gene TRBJ1-2, with 10 bases lining up with TRBD1. The CDR3 sequence is 14 residues long. Trimming removed 3 bases from V and 5 bases from J; junction bases left unmatched: 4. In germline, CDR1 is SGDLS, CDR2 YYNGEE. CDR3 loop: CASSEGQGTYGYTF. Here the CDR3 DNA reads TGTGCCAGCAGCGAGGGACAGGGGACTTATGGCTACACCTTC.

The table lists this clone with a count of one. This chain uses TRBV4-1 with TRBJ1-1; D is undetermined. Germline CDR1 and CDR2: MGHRA and YSYEKL. This CDR3 has 16 amino acids. V was trimmed by 1 base and J by 1 base, leaving 13 bases between them. The CDR3 sequence is CASSQAPRRKNTEAFF. DNA for the CDR3: TGCGCCAGCAGCCAAGCCCCTCGACGGAAGAACACTGAAGCTTTCTTT.

The chain links TRBV10-3 to TRBJ1-2; 9 positions agree with TRBD1. The V gene end was trimmed by 3 bases and the J gene end by 6 bases; junction bases not matched to a gene: 5. This CDR3 is built from 14 residues. CDR1 is ENHRY, CDR2 SYGVKD, per germline. The DNA of the CDR3 is TGTGCCATCAGTGACCCCACAGGGGGCAATGGCTACACCTTC. It specifies CAISDPTGGNGYTF.

V gene TRBV6-5 combines with J gene TRBJ1-2; 9 bases agree with TRBD1. This CDR3 spans 15 amino acids. V shed 4 bases, J shed 4 bases, and the junction held 7 bases outside the gene matches. Germline lookup yields CDR1 MNHEY and CDR2 SVGAGI. The CDR3 region is CASSSGQGYLYGYTF. The CDR3 DNA reads as TGTGCCAGCAGTTCCGGACAGGGGTATCTCTATGGCTACACCTTC.

In DNA, the CDR3 is TGTGCCTGGTCGGGGGGTCCCGACGGGGAGACCCAGTACTTC. Translation gives CAWSGGPDGETQYF. The gene calls are TRBV30 and TRBJ2-5; TRBD2 matches 7 bases. The CDR3 is made up of 14 amino acids. From germline, CDR1 is GTSNPN and CDR2 SVGIG (reference sequence). After removal of 5 bases from V and 5 bases from J, the junction contained 11 bases not matched to a gene.